This T cell receptor beta chain is from a study of graft-versus-host responses after intestinal transplantation. Across the study: Those transplanted obtained multivisceral, liver-intestinal, or isolated intestinal grafts. Induction using anti-thymocyte globulin, followed by tacrolimus and steroids for 3 to 4 years, was given to all recipients. General study findings and limits: Declining HvG levels early post-transplant were linked to peak circulating GvH clone levels. GvH clones were found in recipient marrow; some appeared first in ileum or blood.

Trimming pared 4 bases from V and 5 bases from J, leaving 10 bases between. The CDR3 spans 12 residues. Germline V gives CDR1 SGHDT, CDR2 YYEEEE. Comment on this clone: Its antigen is undetermined.

The data were produced by immunoSEQ multiplex PCR, yet TCRdb's version contains in-frame clones alone and is incomplete. The sample has more than 9,000 clones; 90% to 95% are singletons. This clonotype was obtained from a human patient who received an intestinal transplant, so some T cells may come from the graft donor. Sequenced material: bone marrow, taken about 530 days after intestinal transplantation. The genes are TRBV5-6 and TRBJ2-7, with D perhaps TRBD1 (5 bases). CDR3 sequence (DNA): TGTGCCAGCAGCCCAGGGTCCCACGAGCAGTACTTC. Protein sequence: CASSPGSHEQYF.